This TCR beta chain comes out of a study of cytomegalovirus exposure and HLA in healthy donors (dated by TCRdb to the late 2010s). In terms of the full investigation: An earlier analysis of approximately 600 of the donors reported roughly 270 Gb of sequence data and 117 million unique TCR beta sequences from roughly 200 million T cells. An early release covering approximately 600 HLA-typed donors comprised 250 to 350 gigabases of sequencing data and around 80 million unique TCR sequences. Of the roughly 400 genotyped donors, 65% to 90% fell in the genetic ancestry cluster associated with self-reported Caucasian donors. The study aimed to test whether cataloging public T cell receptors could reveal signatures of past pathogen exposure. The study profiled the T cell repertoires of 550 to 700 subjects by immunosequencing and related them to cytomegalovirus serostatus. In addition to the first cohort of roughly 670 subjects, a separate validation cohort of some 120 different subjects was used. To predict cytomegalovirus infection status, the study brought together high-throughput TCR immunosequencing, statistical association of individual TCRs with disease status, and machine learning. A later analysis re-analyzed previously published TCR beta repertoires from about 600 donors and added high-resolution HLA genotyping to study TCR occurrence patterns. Rather than using new phenotypic data, the later analysis identified candidate immune exposures from TCR beta sequences and from how often those sequences occurred across donors. An earlier analysis of 500 to 750 of the donors applied high-throughput TCR beta sequencing to assess whether each TCR beta V gene segment acted as functional or pseudogenic. Donor age, sex, ethnicity and CMV serostatus were compiled together with the repertoire data. A later genetic analysis used genome-wide SNP genotypes for about three fifths of the roughly 700 donors, treating that subset as a discovery cohort. Every repertoire in the discovery cohort had been generated on one and the same sequencing platform. Both class I and class II loci were covered by HLA typing, at four-digit resolution. The number of donors typed differed by locus, with about 629-640 for A, B, C, DRB1 and DQB1, roughly 550 for DQA1, 600 to 610 for DPA1, and about 450 for DPB1. Because of strong linkage in the cohort, a handful of DR-DQ haplotypes were treated as single units for association and clustering. Among about 410 genotyped donors of the cohort, an average of approximately 240,000 unique TCR beta nucleotide sequences was sequenced per donor, of which about 19% were non-productive. Overall results and qualifications from the work: A later analysis found that TCR association rates varied across HLA loci, with DRB1 alleles showing the most associated TCRs and HLA-C alleles the fewest. Sequencing depth was assumed to be roughly uniform across donors in the presence/absence analyses, though that assumption may not hold. Because HLA typing was unavailable for some donors at each locus, only the typed subset was used in association tests. According to the authors, the approach could potentially be generalized to other disease states and immunological phenotypes. About 15 rarely observed V segments, including chromosome 9 orphons, were excluded from the earlier analysis of approximately 500 of the donors because counts were too low. This cohort had only TCR beta chains sequenced, and the lack of alpha or paired-chain data limited which features could be detected. A group of highly shared sequence variants was considered likely to be a technical artifact of the sequencing pipeline. Most TCR sequences were seen in very few donors, while some public TCRs were found in many individuals. In a later analysis, several top co-occurrence clusters were reported to appear linked to parvovirus B19, influenza, CMV and Epstein-Barr virus. Linkage disequilibrium might explain the correlated functional status among segregating V segments, but an unknown experimental factor could not be excluded. In vitro tests confirmed that a few of the cytomegalovirus-associated TCR beta chains recognize cytomegalovirus antigens. An association between a missense DCLRE1C variant and V-gene and J-gene trimming of TCR beta chains was found in a later genetic analysis and replicated in an independent cohort. A later analysis associated 17,000 or so TCR beta sequences with specific HLA alleles at a false discovery rate of 0.05. In a later analysis, most CMV-associated TCR beta chains were found to appear HLA-restricted, with HLA associations seemingly driven largely by CMV exposure. The study gave a list of about 170 TCR beta chains associated with cytomegalovirus. In a later analysis, HLA-associated TCR beta chains showed more clonal expansion and lower generation probabilities than non-associated chains that were equally common. Cytomegalovirus status was reported to be diagnosed by the classifier with high specificity and sensitivity in both the original and validation cohorts. An earlier analysis of roughly 570 of the donors showed that most TCR beta V segments appeared in productive rearrangements either about 87% or about 30% of the time, which broadly matched IMGT annotations. In a later genetic analysis, fewer N-insertions in productive TCRs were reported among donors in an Asian-associated ancestry cluster than the approximately 670-donor mean. A further reported finding was that TCR beta sequences accurately predicted the HLA-A and HLA-B alleles for most subjects in the first cohort. When HLA alleles, especially DR and DQ, strongly co-occurred, TCR associations were difficult to assign to individual alleles. Immune exposure information for the cohort was limited to CMV serostatus.

The library was prepared using the immunoSEQ multiplex PCR assay. A mixture of 60 forward primers for TCR Vbeta segments and 13 reverse primers for TCR Jbeta segments was used in the multiplex PCR. A multiplex PCR assay on genomic DNA amplified the CDR3 region of rearranged TCR beta genes. The Illumina HiSeq System was used to sequence the amplified TCR beta libraries as 87-base-pair reads. The paper's data handling went like this. A later analysis tallied some 79 million unique TCR beta chains across the 666 repertoires, and 10 million to 11 million of those chains were shared by two or more donors. To remove PCR and sequencing errors, raw reads were error-corrected and collapsed into unique sequences using a nearest-neighbor algorithm that merged closely related sequences. V, D and J gene segments were assigned by aligning CDR3 sequences to IMGT reference sequences. For a sequence to be retained, a match of at least six nucleotides to both a V gene segment and a J gene segment was required. Rearrangements were called productive when the CDR3 lacked stop codons and stayed in frame with V and J; all others were non-productive. CDR3 was defined by IMGT convention, running from the second conserved V-encoded cysteine to the conserved J-encoded phenylalanine. The earlier analysis of 587 of the donors excluded sequences that lacked an unambiguous match to a single V gene segment. An earlier analysis of 500 to 700 of the donors classified V segments as functional when productive rearrangements were above 56.7% and as segregating when the standard deviation between donors was above 5%. A statistical classification framework was developed to diagnose cytomegalovirus status using the catalog of TCR beta chain sequences. In a later analysis, V and J genes were assigned by comparing TCR nucleotide sequences against IMGT/GENE-DB human TR gene sequences. A later analysis assigned CDR3 sequences and most-parsimonious VDJ recombination scenarios with the TCRdist pipeline. A later analysis defined each TCR beta chain by its CDR3 amino acid sequence plus V-gene family, and excluded reads lacking a unique V-gene family. As a way to deal with suspected cross-contamination and a sequencing artifact, a later analysis dropped over 550 nucleotide sequences that were highly shared and had low generation probability. In a later analysis, a clonal expansion index was calculated for each public chain from normalized within-repertoire ranks of inferred template counts. A later analysis computed generation probabilities with a VDJ recombination model fitted to out-of-frame rearrangements, and checked the results against IGoR. In a later analysis, TCR-TCR, TCR-HLA and TCR-CMV co-occurrence was scored with hypergeometric tests, and a repertoire-size bias correction was applied to TCR pairs. In a later analysis, false discovery rates were estimated by permuting HLA or CMV assignments 20 times. In a later analysis, co-occurring TCRs were grouped using DBSCAN, with TCRdist sequence similarity added in when clustering inside HLA-allele-positive subsets. Co-occurrence clustering excluded repertoires with fewer than 30,000 or more than 120,000 public chains, plus five with anomalous nucleotide sharing. This immuneACCESS table, as held by TCRdb, lists in-frame sequences with V and J called but not all clones. Of the missing ones, under half trace to an unresolved V gene in checked studies; the others have no known cause. Clone size and V and J calls were adopted from that table, with D and trimming inferred from the DNA. This sample comprises about 93,000 clones, roughly four fifths of them detected only once. The biggest ten clones account for about 0.53% of the sample.

The cohort comprised under 700 healthy bone marrow donors. At the time of sampling, every cohort member was nominally healthy, though immune exposures that went unrecorded were likely present. The donor was CMV seronegative and belonged to the group of roughly 330 seronegative cohort members. Each donor provided a peripheral blood sample, and peripheral blood mononuclear cells were used for TCR beta sequencing. The Qiagen DNeasy Blood Extraction Kit was used to extract genomic DNA from the blood cell samples. Turning to this clone: Its cognate antigen has yet to be identified. One base away there is no much larger clone; base qualities are not given.

The sample taken for sequencing was PBMCs. This receptor was identified in a man aged 25-40 years in good health and CMV-seronegative.

The CDR3 reads CASSVVGGFPYNEQFF. The base sequence is TGTGCCAGCAGCGTAGTAGGGGGCTTCCCCTACAATGAGCAGTTCTTC. The rearrangement combines TRBV9 with TRBJ2-1, with TRBD1 identical over 7 junction bases. Spanning cysteine to phenylalanine, the CDR3 consists of 16 amino acids. The entry retains the CDR3 DNA only, 48 bases that are in frame from base 1. As encoded in the germline V gene, CDR1 is SGDLS while CDR2 is YYNGEE. The germline V end is reduced by 0 bases and the J end by 2 bases; junction bases left unmatched: 5.